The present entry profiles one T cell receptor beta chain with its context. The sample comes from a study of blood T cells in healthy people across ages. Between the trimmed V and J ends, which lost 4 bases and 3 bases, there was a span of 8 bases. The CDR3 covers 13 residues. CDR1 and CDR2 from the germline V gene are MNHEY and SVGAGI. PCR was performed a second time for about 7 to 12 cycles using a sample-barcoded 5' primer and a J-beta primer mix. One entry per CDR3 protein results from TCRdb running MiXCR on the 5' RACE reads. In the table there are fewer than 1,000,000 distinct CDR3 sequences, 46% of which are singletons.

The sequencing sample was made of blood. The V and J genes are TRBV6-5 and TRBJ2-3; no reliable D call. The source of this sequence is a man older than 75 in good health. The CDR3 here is CASSSILTDTQYF. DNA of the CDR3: TGTGCCAGCAGTTCGATTCTGACAGATACGCAGTATTTT.